This TCR beta chain was obtained from a study of cytomegalovirus exposure and HLA in healthy donors. Study-wide results and caveats: The classifier reportedly diagnosed cytomegalovirus status with high specificity and sensitivity. Rarity marked most TCR sequences, yet some public TCRs occurred in many donors.

With 60 Vbeta and 13 Jbeta primers, the PCR was carried out. Clones were sequenced by immunoSEQ multiplex PCR, and TCRdb holds only the in-frame ones, with some missing. In total, the table holds tens of thousands of clones. Concerning this clone: Its antigen is still unknown.

CDR3 length: 15 residues. Trimming took 5 bases from V and 4 from J; bases not matched to a gene: 8. CDR1 and CDR2 from the germline V gene are MDHEN and SYDVKM. The chain couples TRBV28 to TRBJ1-1, with TRBD1 matching 9 bases. This clonotype was sampled from a female donor in good health and CMV-seropositive. Sequenced material: PBMCs. This chain's CDR3 is CASSLPTGGFTEAFF. Here the CDR3 DNA reads TGTGCCAGCAGTCTCCCGACAGGGGGGTTCACTGAAGCTTTCTTT.